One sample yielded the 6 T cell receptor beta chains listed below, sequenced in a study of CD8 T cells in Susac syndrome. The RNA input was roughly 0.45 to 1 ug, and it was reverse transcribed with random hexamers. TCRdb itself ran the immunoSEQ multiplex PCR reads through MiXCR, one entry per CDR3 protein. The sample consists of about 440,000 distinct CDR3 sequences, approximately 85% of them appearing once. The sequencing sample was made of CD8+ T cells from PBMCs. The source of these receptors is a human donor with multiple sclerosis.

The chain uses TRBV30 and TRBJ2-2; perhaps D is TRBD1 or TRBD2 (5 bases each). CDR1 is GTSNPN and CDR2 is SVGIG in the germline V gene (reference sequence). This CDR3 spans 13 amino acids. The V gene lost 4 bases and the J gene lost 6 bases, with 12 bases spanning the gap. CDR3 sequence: CAWKKGDAGELFF. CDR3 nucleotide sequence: TGTGCCTGGAAAAAAGGGGACGCCGGGGAGCTGTTTTTT. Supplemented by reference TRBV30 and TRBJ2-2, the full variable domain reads SQTIHQWPATLVQPVGSPLSLECTVEGTSNPNLYWYRQAAGRGLQLLFYSVGIGQISSEVPQNLSASRPQDRQFILSSKKLLLSDSGFYLCAWKKGDAGELFFGEGSRLTVL.

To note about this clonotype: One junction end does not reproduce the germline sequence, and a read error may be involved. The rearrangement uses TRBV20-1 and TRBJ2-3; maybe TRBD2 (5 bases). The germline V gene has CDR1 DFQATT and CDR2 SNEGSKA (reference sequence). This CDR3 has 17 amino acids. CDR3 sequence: CSARDEVGAGSTDTQYF. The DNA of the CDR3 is TGCAGCGCTAGAGATGAAGTAGGTGCGGGTAGCACAGATACGCAGTATTTT.

The CDR3, as DNA: TGTGCCAGCAGTGATGTAGCGGGCTCCTACAATGAGCAGTTCTTC. Translated, it gives CASSDVAGSYNEQFF. The chain has TRBV2 and TRBJ2-1; the match to TRBD2 covers 7 bases. V dropped 3 bases and J dropped 0; count of bases not matched to a gene: 2. CDR3 length equals 15 residues. CDR1 and CDR2 from the germline V gene are SNHLY and FYNNEI.

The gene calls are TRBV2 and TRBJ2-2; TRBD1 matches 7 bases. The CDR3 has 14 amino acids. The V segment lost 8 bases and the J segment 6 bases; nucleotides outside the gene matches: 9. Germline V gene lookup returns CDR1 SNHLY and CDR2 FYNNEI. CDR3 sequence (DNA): TGTGCCAGCGATTTACAGGGGCAAGCCGGGGAGCTGTTTTTT. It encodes CASDLQGQAGELFF.

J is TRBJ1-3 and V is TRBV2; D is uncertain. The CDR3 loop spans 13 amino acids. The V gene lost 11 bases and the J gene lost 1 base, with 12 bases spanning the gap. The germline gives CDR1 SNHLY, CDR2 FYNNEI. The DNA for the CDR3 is TGTGCCTGTCTCACAGAATCTGGAAACACCATATATTTT. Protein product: CACLTESGNTIYF.

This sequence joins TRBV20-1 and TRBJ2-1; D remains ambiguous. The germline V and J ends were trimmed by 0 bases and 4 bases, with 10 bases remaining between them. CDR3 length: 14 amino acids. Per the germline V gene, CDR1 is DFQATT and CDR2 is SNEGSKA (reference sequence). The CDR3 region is CSARDLWGYNEQFF. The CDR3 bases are TGCAGTGCTAGAGATCTCTGGGGTTACAATGAGCAGTTCTTC.